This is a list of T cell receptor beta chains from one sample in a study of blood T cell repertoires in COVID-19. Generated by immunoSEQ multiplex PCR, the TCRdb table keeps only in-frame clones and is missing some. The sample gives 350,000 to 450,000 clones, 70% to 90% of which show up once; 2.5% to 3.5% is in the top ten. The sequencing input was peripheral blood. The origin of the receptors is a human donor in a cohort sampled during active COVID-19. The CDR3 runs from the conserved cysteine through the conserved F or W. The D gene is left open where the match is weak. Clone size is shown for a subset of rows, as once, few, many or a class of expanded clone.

CASSLAGGADYGYTF TGTGCCAGCAGCTTAGCAGGGGGCGCGGACTATGGCTACACCTTC TRBJ1-2 NA TRBD1 TRBV7-9
CASGLAGVVWKQYF TGTGCCAGCGGACTAGCGGGAGTGGTTTGGAAGCAGTACTTC TRBJ2-7 NA TRBD2 TRBV11-2
CASSLGGFNYGYTF TGTGCCAGCAGCTTAGGCGGGTTTAACTATGGCTACACCTTC TRBJ1-2 NA NA TRBV7-8
CASSWDRGRPQHF TGTGCCAGCAGTTGGGACAGAGGGCGGCCCCAGCATTTT TRBJ1-5 NA TRBD1 TRBV2
CASIKSGNQPQHF TGTGCCAGCATAAAGTCCGGGAATCAGCCCCAGCATTTT TRBJ1-5 NA NA TRBV28
CASSDEAGSYNEQFF TGTGCCAGCAGTGACGAAGCGGGCTCCTACAATGAGCAGTTCTTC TRBJ2-1 NA NA TRBV6-4
CASSNPASGSHSPYEQYF TGTGCCAGCAGCAACCCCGCTAGCGGGTCCCACTCTCCCTACGAGCAGTACTTC TRBJ2-7 NA TRBD2 TRBV7-9
CASSIDGASGGASEQFF TGTGCCAGTAGTATAGATGGGGCTAGCGGGGGGGCGAGTGAGCAGTTCTTC TRBJ2-1 NA TRBD2 TRBV19
CASSSGDRENSPLHF TGTGCCAGCAGCTCCGGGGACAGGGAGAATTCACCCCTCCACTTT TRBJ1-6 NA NA TRBV21-1
CASSLVGPTYEQYF TGTGCCAGCAGCTTAGTTGGGCCTACCTACGAGCAGTACTTC TRBJ2-7 NA NA TRBV7-2
CASSVGGIQETQYF TGTGCCAGCAGTGTTGGGGGGATTCAAGAGACCCAGTACTTC TRBJ2-5 NA NA TRBV2
CASTATNLWGYTF TGTGCCAGCACAGCGACGAACTTGTGGGGCTACACCTTC TRBJ1-2 once NA TRBV12-3/TRBV12-4
CASSPRPSGVPYNEQFF TGTGCCAGCAGCCCTCGTCCTAGCGGGGTGCCCTACAATGAGCAGTTCTTC TRBJ2-1 NA TRBD2 TRBV14
CASSLSPRLRGAPRPGQFF TGTGCCAGCAGTTTATCCCCCCGCCTCCGGGGAGCCCCCCGTCCTGGGCAGTTCTTC TRBJ2-1 NA NA TRBV27
CASSPQRLAVQETQYF TGTGCCAGCAGCCCCCAACGGCTAGCGGTCCAAGAGACCCAGTACTTC TRBJ2-5 NA TRBD2 TRBV5-4
CASSQNYNSPLHF TGTGCCAGCAGTCAGAACTATAATTCACCCCTCCACTTT TRBJ1-6 NA NA TRBV2
CASSGRSSGGIYEQYF TGTGCCAGCAGTGGCCGTTCTAGCGGGGGAATCTACGAGCAGTACTTC TRBJ2-7 NA TRBD2 TRBV2
CASSDRANSPLHF TGTGCCAGCAGTGACAGGGCCAATTCACCCCTCCACTTT TRBJ1-6 few TRBD1 TRBV28
CASSNGASGSYEQYF TGTGCCAGTAGTAACGGAGCGAGCGGGTCCTACGAGCAGTACTTC TRBJ2-7 NA NA TRBV19
CASSFPGQPYGYTF TGTGCCAGCAGTTTTCCGGGACAGCCATATGGCTACACCTTC TRBJ1-2 NA TRBD1 TRBV7-9
CASRAGTSGGYEQYF TGTGCCAGCAGGGCCGGGACTAGCGGGGGTTACGAGCAGTACTTC TRBJ2-7 NA TRBD2 TRBV7-9
CASSWGGQAAYEQYF TGTGCCAGCAGCTGGGGGGGACAGGCGGCCTACGAGCAGTACTTC TRBJ2-7 NA NA TRBV7-2
CAISGGRGADTEAFF TGTGCCATCAGTGGAGGTAGGGGCGCGGACACTGAAGCTTTCTTT TRBJ1-1 NA NA TRBV10-3
CASSPSSGSSYNEQFF TGCGCCAGCAGCCCATCTAGCGGGAGCTCCTACAATGAGCAGTTCTTC TRBJ2-1 NA TRBD2 TRBV5-1
CSVEEAGRDEQYF TGCAGCGTTGAAGAAGCGGGACGCGACGAGCAGTACTTC TRBJ2-7 NA TRBD2 TRBV29-1
CASSFGMGAVEQYF TGTGCCAGCAGCTTCGGAATGGGGGCCGTCGAGCAGTACTTC TRBJ2-7 NA NA TRBV7-8
CASCEGTDTQYF TGTGCCAGCTGCGAGGGCACAGATACGCAGTATTTT TRBJ2-3 NA NA TRBV3-1/TRBV3-2
CASRERLAAKNIQYF TGTGCCAGCCGTGAGAGATTAGCGGCCAAAAACATTCAGTACTTC TRBJ2-4 once NA TRBV2
CATSALRGSEEEQYF TGTGCCACCAGCGCCCTCAGGGGCTCCGAAGAAGAGCAGTACTTC TRBJ2-7 NA NA TRBV15
CASRKGGFSTDTQYF TGTGCCAGCCGTAAGGGGGGGTTTAGCACAGATACGCAGTATTTT TRBJ2-3 NA NA TRBV2
CASSVGLPQGETQYF TGTGCCAGCAGCGTAGGACTCCCCCAGGGGGAGACCCAGTACTTC TRBJ2-5 NA NA TRBV5-4
CASSAVLGGETQYF TGTGCCAGCAGCGCCGTACTAGGTGGGGAGACCCAGTACTTC TRBJ2-5 NA NA TRBV7-2
CASSPRTSGGMETQYF TGTGCCAGCAGTCCCCGGACTAGCGGGGGAATGGAGACCCAGTACTTC TRBJ2-5 NA TRBD2 TRBV2
CASSFQGGNTEAFF TGTGCCAGCAGTTTTCAGGGCGGGAACACTGAAGCTTTCTTT TRBJ1-1 NA NA TRBV28
CASRAGTGGSNEKLFF TGTGCCAGCAGGGCCGGGACAGGGGGCTCTAATGAAAAACTGTTTTTT TRBJ1-4 NA TRBD1 TRBV2
CASSTRDRGLRYGYTF TGTGCCAGCAGCACCCGGGACAGGGGGCTTAGATATGGCTACACCTTC TRBJ1-2 NA TRBD1 TRBV11-2
CATRTSGGETQYF TGTGCCACCCGGACTAGCGGGGGTGAGACCCAGTACTTC TRBJ2-5 NA TRBD2 TRBV6-5
CASSSWSIGETQYF TGTGCCAGCAGCTCCTGGTCGATCGGGGAGACCCAGTACTTC TRBJ2-5 NA NA TRBV7-2
CASSQAGLNGYTF TGTGCCAGCAGCCAAGCAGGGCTGAATGGCTACACCTTC TRBJ1-2 NA NA TRBV3-1/TRBV3-2
CASSSGRWRGPLPEQFF TGTGCCAGCAGCTCGGGAAGGTGGCGGGGCCCCCTTCCGGAGCAGTTCTTC TRBJ2-1 few NA TRBV5-8
CASSVVGQGNNEQFF TGTGCCAGCAGCGTAGTGGGACAGGGCAACAATGAGCAGTTCTTC TRBJ2-1 NA TRBD1 TRBV9
CASSVATGSPELFF TGTGCCAGCAGCGTAGCTACGGGGAGCCCGGAACTGTTTTTT TRBJ1-4 NA NA TRBV9
CASSQDYRGYSAETQYF TGTGCCAGCAGCCAAGATTATCGAGGGTATAGCGCAGAGACCCAGTACTTC TRBJ2-5 NA NA TRBV4-2
CASSDAFGGRSDTQYF TGTGCCAGCAGTGACGCTTTTGGAGGGAGGTCAGATACGCAGTATTTT TRBJ2-3 NA NA TRBV6-1
CASSPPGGLSFAEAFF TGCGCCAGCAGCCCACCCGGGGGGCTAAGTTTTGCTGAAGCTTTCTTT TRBJ1-1 NA NA TRBV5-1
CASSAGQGGIPRTQYF TGTGCCAGCAGCGCTGGACAGGGGGGGATCCCCAGGACGCAGTATTTT TRBJ2-3 NA TRBD1 TRBV11-3
CSASRLAAYNEQFF TGCAGTGCTAGTAGACTAGCGGCTTACAATGAGCAGTTCTTC TRBJ2-1 NA TRBD2 TRBV20-1
CASSLLSSEQFF TGTGCCAGCAGTCTCCTTTCGTCTGAGCAGTTCTTC TRBJ2-1 NA NA TRBV3-1/TRBV3-2
CASSHEGQGSRKGQFF TGTGCCAGCAGCCATGAGGGACAGGGATCGAGGAAAGGGCAGTTCTTC TRBJ2-1 NA TRBD1 TRBV3-1/TRBV3-2
CASSFWRERGEQYF TGTGCCAGCAGTTTCTGGCGGGAGAGGGGGGAGCAGTACTTC TRBJ2-7 NA NA TRBV28